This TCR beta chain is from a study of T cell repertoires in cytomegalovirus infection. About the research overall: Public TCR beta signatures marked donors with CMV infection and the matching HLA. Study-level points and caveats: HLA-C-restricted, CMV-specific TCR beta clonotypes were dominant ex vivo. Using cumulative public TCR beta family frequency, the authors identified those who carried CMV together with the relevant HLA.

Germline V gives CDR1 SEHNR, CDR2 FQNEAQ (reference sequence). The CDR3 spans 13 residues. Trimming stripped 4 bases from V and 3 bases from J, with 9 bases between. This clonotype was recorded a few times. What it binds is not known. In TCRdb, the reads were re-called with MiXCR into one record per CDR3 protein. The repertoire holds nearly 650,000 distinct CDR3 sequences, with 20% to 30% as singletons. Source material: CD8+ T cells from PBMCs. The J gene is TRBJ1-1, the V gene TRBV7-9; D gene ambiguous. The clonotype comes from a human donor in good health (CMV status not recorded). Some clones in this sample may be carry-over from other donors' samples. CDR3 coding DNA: TGTGCCAGCAGCTATGTCGTGGACACTGAAGCTTTCTTT. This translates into CASSYVVDTEAFF.